A single sample is the source of the 22 T cell receptor beta chains below, sequenced in a study of T cell responses to AZD1222 COVID-19 vaccine. The table came from immunoSEQ multiplex PCR; TCRdb's copy has only in-frame clones and leaves some out. The sample yields fewer than 130,000 clones, roughly 92% seen once. The sample consisted of peripheral blood, taken on day 0 of AZD1222 vaccination. The receptors derive from an adult in good health.

The chain joins TRBV5-5 to TRBJ1-3; D may be TRBD1 (5 bases). Trimming took off 2 bases at V and 8 bases at J, with 17 bases between the two ends. There are 15 residues in the CDR3. Germline-derived CDR1 and CDR2 are SGHKS and YYEKEE (reference sequence). In nucleotides, the CDR3 is TGTGCCAGCAGCTTTGCACCGGGACCGGAGGACACCATATATTTT. The encoded protein is CASSFAPGPEDTIYF.

The CDR3 reads CSASEEQFF. The CDR3 DNA reads as TGCAGTGCTAGTGAAGAGCAGTTCTTC. The chain uses TRBV20-1 and TRBJ2-1; no clear D gene. The CDR3 length is 9 residues. CDR1 and CDR2 (germline): DFQATT, SNEGSKA (reference sequence). V was trimmed by 3 bases and J by 10 bases, leaving 4 bases between them.

Here the CDR3 reads CASSFDRDRGWSSGNTIYF. CDR3 nucleotides: TGTGCCAGCAGCTTCGACCGGGACAGGGGTTGGAGCTCTGGAAACACCATATATTTT. This sequence joins TRBV11-2 and TRBJ1-3, with 10 positions matching TRBD1. The germline gives CDR1 SGHAT, CDR2 FQNNGV. This CDR3 has 19 residues. With V trimmed by 3 bases and J by 0 bases, 11 bases remained unmatched.

The chain combines TRBV19 with TRBJ2-1; 12 nucleotides agree with TRBD2. The CDR3 covers 15 residues. The germline V gene has CDR1 LNHDA and CDR2 SQIVND (reference sequence). V gave up 2 bases and J gave up 7 bases; unmatched junction bases: 3. DNA of the CDR3: TGTGCCAGTAGTATATCTAGCGGGGGGGCTAATGAGCAGTTCTTC. This encodes CASSISSGGANEQFF.

The V gene is TRBV11-3, the J gene TRBJ2-7; TRBD2 matches 10 bases. Germline values: CDR1 SGHNT, CDR2 YENEEA. CDR3 length: 15 amino acids. V was clipped by 0 bases and J by 4 bases; unmatched bases: 3. The CDR3 region is CASSLDGLAAYEQYF. CDR3 in DNA: TGTGCCAGCAGCTTAGACGGACTAGCGGCGTACGAGCAGTACTTC.

The chain links TRBV6-5 to TRBJ2-5, with 7 bases lining up with TRBD1. J was trimmed by 1 base and V by 4 bases; bases with no gene match: 3. The CDR3 runs to 14 residues. Germline loops: CDR1 MNHEY, CDR2 SVGAGI. The CDR3 spells CASSFWDSQETQYF. DNA of the CDR3: TGTGCCAGCAGTTTCTGGGACAGCCAAGAGACCCAGTACTTC.

This chain connects TRBV7-9 to TRBJ2-2, with D hard to call. The germline gives CDR1 SEHNR, CDR2 FQNEAQ (reference sequence). The germline V and J ends were trimmed by 6 bases and 6 bases, with 11 bases remaining between them. CDR3 size: 13 residues. The CDR3 loop is CASRLDMSGELFF. The DNA for the CDR3 is TGTGCCAGCAGGCTAGACATGTCCGGGGAGCTGTTTTTT.

V usage is TRBV5-1 and J usage is TRBJ2-2, with unresolved D. This CDR3 is built from 14 residues. The V end lost 2 bases, the J end lost 1 base, and 6 bases lay between the germline ends. The germline gives CDR1 SGHRS, CDR2 YFSETQ. The CDR3 protein is CASSFKRNTGELFF. In nucleotides, the CDR3 is TGCGCCAGCAGCTTCAAACGGAACACCGGGGAGCTGTTTTTT. Combining the CDR3 with reference TRBV5-1 and TRBJ2-2 gives the whole variable domain KAGVTQTPRYLIKTRGQQVTLSCSPISGHRSVSWYQQTPGQGLQFLFEYFSETQRNKGNFPGRFSGRQFSNSRSEMNVSTLELGDSALYLCASSFKRNTGELFFGEGSRLTVL.

The genes are TRBV9 and TRBJ1-4; TRBD1 matches at 8 bases. CDR3 length: 15 amino acids. The V gene end was trimmed by 4 bases and the J gene end by 5 bases; junction bases not matched to a gene: 7. CDR1 SGDLS and CDR2 YYNGEE come from the germline V gene. The CDR3 DNA sequence: TGTGCCAGCAGCCCCCGCCGACAGGGGAATGAAAAACTGTTTTTT. Protein sequence: CASSPRRQGNEKLFF. The full variable domain, with the rest looked up from reference TRBV9 and TRBJ1-4, is DSGVTQTPKHLITATGQRVTLRCSPRSGDLSVYWYQQSLDQGLQFLIQYYNGEERAKGNILERFSAQQFPDLHSELNLSSLELGDSALYFCASSPRRQGNEKLFFGSGTQLSVL.

The chain links TRBV11-2 to TRBJ1-5; D not resolved. The CDR3 sequence is 12 residues long. Per germline, CDR1 SGHAT and CDR2 FQNNGV. With 8 bases removed from V and 3 bases from J, the gap between germline ends came to 8 bases. CDR3 loop: CASCDTNQPQHF. CDR3 bases: TGTGCCAGCTGTGACACCAATCAGCCCCAGCATTTT.

The CDR3 here is CASSPSRQGAYGYTF. DNA of the CDR3: TGTGCCAGCAGCCCCTCCCGACAGGGCGCCTATGGCTACACCTTC. The V call is TRBV5-6, the J call TRBJ1-2, with 7 bases fitting TRBD1. CDR1 is SGHDT and CDR2 is YYEEEE in the germline V gene. V was clipped by 4 bases and J by 4 bases; unmatched bases: 10. This CDR3 is 15 amino acids long.

CDR3: CASSLDAAGGNTIYF. The CDR3 nucleotides read TGCGCCAGCAGCTTGGACGCGGCGGGCGGAAACACCATATATTTT. The chain couples TRBV5-1 to TRBJ1-3; D call uncertain. V lost 0 bases and J 4 bases, leaving 11 bases between the germline ends. CDR1 and CDR2 (germline): SGHRS, YFSETQ. This CDR3 contains 15 residues.

CDR3 sequence (DNA): TGTGCCATCAGGGTCGGGACGGAAGCTAACTATGGCTACACCTTC. Translating gives CAIRVGTEANYGYTF. The V call is TRBV10-3, the J call TRBJ1-2; D perhaps matches TRBD1 (5 bases). V shed 6 bases and J shed 0 bases, with 14 bases lying between them. There are 15 residues in the CDR3. Germline-derived CDR1 and CDR2 are ENHRY and SYGVKD.

This rearrangement joins TRBV19 to TRBJ2-7; D not resolved. Trimming removed 6 bases at V and 2 bases at J, with 5 bases between. Germline V gene data show CDR1 as LNHDA and CDR2 as SQIVND (reference sequence). This CDR3 has 11 amino acids. CDR3 nucleotides: TGTGCCAGTAGAGGAGCCTACGAGCAGTACTTC. Its translation: CASRGAYEQYF.

This clone was recorded only once. This rearrangement joins TRBV3-1 (or the pseudogene TRBV3-2) to TRBJ1-3; 8 bases align to TRBD1. With V trimmed by 4 bases and J by 0 bases, 8 bases remained unmatched. Germline V gene lookup returns CDR1 LGHDT and CDR2 YNNKEL (reference sequence). The CDR3 totals 17 residues. CDR3 protein: CASSLHRTGRSGNTIYF. The DNA for the CDR3 is TGTGCCAGCAGCCTCCACCGGACAGGGCGCTCTGGAAACACCATATATTTT.

This chain joins TRBV7-8 and TRBJ1-5; D gene unclear. From germline, CDR1 is SGHVS and CDR2 FQNEAQ. V shed 1 base and J shed 4 bases, with 2 bases lying between them. This CDR3 has 12 amino acids. CDR3 in DNA: TGTGCCAGCAGCTTAGAGAATCAGCCCCAGCATTTT. Protein sequence: CASSLENQPQHF.

The genes are TRBV6-6 and TRBJ2-1; 7 bases are a match to TRBD1. Germline V gene lookup returns CDR1 MNHNY and CDR2 SVGAGI (reference sequence). Losses at the gene ends were 10 bases for V and 1 base for J; bases not matched to a gene: 13. The CDR3 covers 16 residues. The DNA for the CDR3 is TGTGCCACCACACTTCTACCGGGACAGTCCTACAATGAGCAGTTCTTC. As protein: CATTLLPGQSYNEQFF.

The J gene is TRBJ1-3, the V gene TRBV6-5; D is unclear. This CDR3 comprises 15 residues. V dropped 2 bases and J dropped 0 bases, with 8 bases sitting between them. Germline assignment: CDR1 MNHEY and CDR2 SVGAGI. The CDR3 loop is CASSYGPSSGNTIYF. CDR3 sequence (DNA): TGTGCCAGCAGTTACGGGCCCAGCTCTGGAAACACCATATATTTT.

The rearrangement uses TRBV5-6 and TRBJ1-3, with unresolved D. V lost 3 bases and J lost 4, with 11 bases in between. The V gene's germline CDR1 is SGHDT and CDR2 YYEEEE. This CDR3 has 14 residues. CDR3 sequence (DNA): TGTGCCAGCAGCTCCCCGGGGTCAGGAAACACCATATATTTT. It translates to CASSSPGSGNTIYF.

The chain is built from TRBV7-8 and TRBJ1-5; 10 bases line up with TRBD1. This CDR3 has 15 residues. Trimming at V came to 1 base and at J to 7 bases, leaving 4 bases not matched to a gene. Germline V gene sequence: CDR1 SGHVS, CDR2 FQNEAQ. Here the CDR3 reads CASSLGGQGRQPQHF. In DNA form, the CDR3 reads TGTGCCAGCAGCTTAGGGGGACAGGGGAGGCAGCCCCAGCATTTT.

This chain joins TRBV6-1 and TRBJ2-7; D unclear. The CDR3 runs to 15 residues. The germline V gene encodes CDR1 MNHNS and CDR2 SASEGT. Between the trimmed V and J ends, which lost 1 base and 2 bases, there was a span of 12 bases. The CDR3 sequence is CASSEEMGFTYEQYF. The CDR3 region has the DNA TGTGCCAGCAGTGAAGAGATGGGATTCACCTACGAGCAGTACTTC.

The chain links TRBV28 to TRBJ2-7; the D is unclear. V was clipped by 0 bases and J by 2 bases, with 5 bases between them. CDR1 and CDR2 from the germline V gene are MDHEN and SYDVKM. The CDR3 has 13 amino acids. CDR3 DNA: TGTGCCAGCAGTTTATGGCAGACCTACGAGCAGTACTTC. This sequence encodes CASSLWQTYEQYF. Full variable domain (remainder filled in from reference TRBV28 and TRBJ2-7): DVKVTQSSRYLVKRTGEKVFLECVQDMDHENMFWYRQDPGLGLRLIYFSYDVKMKEKGDIPEGYSVSREKKERFSLILESASTNQTSMYLCASSLWQTYEQYFGPGTRLTVT.